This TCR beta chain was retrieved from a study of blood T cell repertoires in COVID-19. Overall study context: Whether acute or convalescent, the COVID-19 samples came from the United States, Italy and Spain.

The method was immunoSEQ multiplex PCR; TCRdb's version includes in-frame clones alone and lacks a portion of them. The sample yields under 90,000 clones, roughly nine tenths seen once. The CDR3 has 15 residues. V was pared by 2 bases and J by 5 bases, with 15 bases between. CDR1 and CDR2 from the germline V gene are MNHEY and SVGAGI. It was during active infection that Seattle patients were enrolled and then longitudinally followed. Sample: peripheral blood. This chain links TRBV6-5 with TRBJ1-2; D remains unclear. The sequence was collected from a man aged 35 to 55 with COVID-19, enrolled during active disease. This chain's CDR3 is CASSYSGDTGYGYTF. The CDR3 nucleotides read TGTGCCAGCAGTTACAGCGGGGATACGGGTTATGGCTACACCTTC.